These 32 T cell receptor beta chains came from one sample sequenced in a study of beta chain features in type 1 diabetes. Their antigens remain unidentified. Study-wide results and limits: Within each of all four CD4+ subsets, Type 1 diabetes patients had TCRB CDR3s that were moderately but significantly shorter.

Every bit of the isolated RNA underwent reverse transcription, so sequencing read expressed TCRB transcripts. Data came from immunoSEQ multiplex PCR; TCRdb stores just in-frame clones and leaves some out. The data show 25,000 to 30,000 clones, 65% seen once. The sample taken for sequencing was Tregs from blood. These receptors were taken from a woman aged 30 to 39 with type 1 diabetes.

This clone was detected only a few times. J is TRBJ2-3 and V is TRBV7-9; D unclear. The ends were cut back, 3 bases at V and 0 bases at J, with 7 bases in the middle. CDR1 SEHNR and CDR2 FQNEAQ come from the germline V gene (reference sequence). The CDR3 consists of 14 residues. The CDR3 region is CASSFGGSTDTQYF. CDR3 bases: TGTGCCAGCAGCTTTGGCGGAAGCACAGATACGCAGTATTTT. The complete variable domain, with remaining parts taken from reference TRBV7-9 and TRBJ2-3, reads DTGVSQNPRHKITKRGQNVTFRCDPISEHNRLYWYRQTLGQGPEFLTYFQNEAQLEKSRLLSDRFSAERPKGSFSTLEIQRTEQGDSAMYLCASSFGGSTDTQYFGPGTRLTVL.

The chain employs TRBV29-1 and TRBJ2-6, with D tentatively TRBD2 (5 bases). The CDR3 runs to 13 residues. The germline V gene encodes CDR1 SQVTM and CDR2 ANQGSEA. Between the trimmed V and J ends, which lost 4 bases and 6 bases, there was a span of 10 bases. CDR3: CSVGLEAANVLTF. The CDR3 DNA is TGCAGCGTTGGATTGGAGGCGGCCAACGTCCTGACTTTC. Variable domain in full (rest from reference TRBV29-1 and TRBJ2-6): SAVISQKPSRDICQRGTSLTIQCQVDSQVTMMFWYRQQPGQSLTLIATANQGSEATYESGFVIDKFPISRPNLTFSTLTVSNMSPEDSSIYLCSVGLEAANVLTFGAGSRLTVL.

This clone was detected only a few times. This sequence joins TRBV5-1 and TRBJ1-4; 10 bases agree with TRBD1. This CDR3 has 18 amino acids. V lost 3 bases to trimming and J lost 8 bases; unmatched junction nucleotides: 16. CDR1 and CDR2 from the germline V gene are SGHRS and YFSETQ. CDR3 nucleotides: TGCGCCAGCAGCTCGACAGGGGGCATCAGGGGTGGAAACGAAAAACTGTTTTTT. This gives the protein CASSSTGGIRGGNEKLFF.

This rearrangement joins TRBV9 to TRBJ2-7; D unresolved. Looked up from germline, CDR1 is SGDLS and CDR2 is YYNGEE. This CDR3 is built from 15 residues. V was pared by 0 bases and J by 2 bases, with 12 bases between. The CDR3 bases are TGTGCCAGCAGCGTAGCTCCCGGCAGGACCTACGAGCAGTACTTC. Translated, it gives CASSVAPGRTYEQYF.

The V gene is TRBV7-9, the J gene TRBJ1-1; D perhaps matches TRBD1 (6 bases). CDR1 and CDR2 (germline): SEHNR, FQNEAQ (reference sequence). The CDR3 sequence is 13 residues long. Between the trimmed V and J ends, which lost 10 bases and 4 bases, there was a span of 16 bases. The CDR3 DNA reads as TGTGCCACCCCGGGGGGCGGTGGCACTGAAGCTTTCTTT. Protein sequence: CATPGGGGTEAFF.

The chain combines TRBV29-1 with TRBJ1-1, with TRBD1 matching 8 bases. Germline V gene lookup returns CDR1 SQVTM and CDR2 ANQGSEA. With 5 bases clipped from V and 0 bases from J, the junction kept 5 bases outside the gene matches. CDR3 length: 14 amino acids. The CDR3 DNA sequence: TGCAGCGTTAGTAGGACAGGGCTGAACACTGAAGCTTTCTTT. Protein sequence: CSVSRTGLNTEAFF.

The chain carries TRBV11-3 and TRBJ2-2, with 7 bases matching TRBD2. The CDR3 is 15 amino acids. Germline V lookup: CDR1 SGHNT, CDR2 YENEEA. V was pared by 5 bases and J by 0 bases, with 3 bases of the junction left unmatched. CDR3 nucleotide sequence: TGTGCCAGCAGCGCTCGGGGGGCGAACACCGGGGAGCTGTTTTTT. Protein: CASSARGANTGELFF.

This clone is a singleton in its sample. The CDR3 coding sequence is TGTGCCAGCAGCCATCCCGGGGGGGCGAACACTGAAGCTTTCTTT. Its translation is CASSHPGGANTEAFF. V usage is TRBV7-9 and J usage is TRBJ1-1, with TRBD1 as a possible D gene (6 bases). V was cut by 5 bases and J by 1 base, with 14 bases left in between. CDR1 SEHNR and CDR2 FQNEAQ come from the germline V gene (reference sequence). The CDR3 runs to 15 residues. Combining the CDR3 with reference TRBV7-9 and TRBJ1-1 gives the whole variable domain DTGVSQNPRHKITKRGQNVTFRCDPISEHNRLYWYRQTLGQGPEFLTYFQNEAQLEKSRLLSDRFSAERPKGSFSTLEIQRTEQGDSAMYLCASSHPGGANTEAFFGQGTRLTVV.

The chain recombines TRBV27 with TRBJ2-7; D unresolved. The V end was cut by 6 bases, the J end by 7 bases, with 10 bases between. There are 11 residues in the CDR3. Germline values: CDR1 MNHEY, CDR2 SMNVEV (reference sequence). CDR3 region: CASRQYEEQYF. The CDR3 bases are TGTGCCAGCAGGCAATACGAGGAGCAGTACTTC.

The V call is TRBV5-1, the J call TRBJ2-3; D perhaps matches TRBD2 (6 bases). Per germline, CDR1 SGHRS and CDR2 YFSETQ. V was trimmed by 7 bases and J by 4 bases, leaving 13 bases between them. This CDR3 is built from 13 residues. CDR3 in DNA: TGCGCCAGCCAGTCTAGCGTCCCAGATACGCAGTATTTT. Translation gives CASQSSVPDTQYF.

This sequence joins TRBV6-5 and TRBJ1-2; TRBD1 aligns across 8 bases. Trimming at V came to 4 bases and at J to 8 bases, leaving 12 bases not matched to a gene. Germline CDR1 and CDR2: MNHEY and SVGAGI. The CDR3 extends over 15 amino acids. CDR3 coding DNA: TGTGCCAGCAGTTTGCTAAGGACAGGGTTGAGGGGCTACACCTTC. Translation gives CASSLLRTGLRGYTF.

Only a few counts were recorded for this clone. The chain links TRBV19 to TRBJ2-1; TRBD2 agrees at 12 bases. V was pared by 4 bases and J by 7 bases, with 8 bases of the junction left unmatched. The CDR3 is 16 amino acids. CDR1 and CDR2 from the germline V gene are LNHDA and SQIVND (reference sequence). The CDR3 is CASSRLAGVSWNEQFF. CDR3 bases: TGTGCCAGTAGTAGACTAGCGGGAGTTTCTTGGAATGAGCAGTTCTTC.

The chain carries TRBV29-1 and TRBJ2-5, with 9 bases lining up with TRBD2. This CDR3 contains 12 residues. Germline values: CDR1 SQVTM, CDR2 ANQGSEA. J lost 4 bases, V lost 7 bases, and 4 bases had no gene match. CDR3: CSGAGGGETQYF. CDR3 nucleotides: TGCAGCGGGGCGGGAGGGGGAGAGACCCAGTACTTC.

A few counts support this clone. CDR3 nucleotide sequence: TGTGCCAGCAGCCCCAAAGCCGAAAAGAACACCGGGGAGCTGTTTTTT. Translating it yields CASSPKAEKNTGELFF. The chain uses TRBV7-3 and TRBJ2-2; unclear D gene. Germline CDR1 reads SGHTA; CDR2 reads FQGTGA. Trimming pared 5 bases from V and 1 base from J, leaving 14 bases between. The CDR3 covers 16 residues.

The chain joins TRBV7-2 to TRBJ2-7; D may be TRBD2 (6 bases). The V gene lost 5 bases and the J gene lost 7 bases, with 21 bases spanning the gap. The germline gives CDR1 SGHTA, CDR2 FQGNSA. This CDR3 is 15 amino acids long. CDR3 bases: TGTGCCAGCAGCCTTCTAGCGTCCCCGGGGAGGGAGCAGTACTTC. Protein: CASSLLASPGREQYF. Supplemented by reference TRBV7-2 and TRBJ2-7, the full variable domain reads GAGVSQSPSNKVTEKGKDVELRCDPISGHTALYWYRQSLGQGLEFLIYFQGNSAPDKSGLPSDRFSAERTGGSVSTLTIQRTQQEDSAVYLCASSLLASPGREQYFGPGTRLTVT.

The V call is TRBV19, the J call TRBJ1-1; possibly TRBD1 for D (6 bases). The ends were cut back, 3 bases at V and 5 bases at J, with 13 bases in the middle. The CDR3 has 14 residues. In germline, CDR1 is LNHDA, CDR2 SQIVND (reference sequence). DNA for the CDR3: TGTGCCAGTAGTATCCAGGGGTTATGGACTGAAGCTTTCTTT. This codes for CASSIQGLWTEAFF. Filled out from reference TRBV19 and TRBJ1-1, the complete variable domain reads DGGITQSPKYLFRKEGQNVTLSCEQNLNHDAMYWYRQDPGQGLRLIYYSQIVNDFQKGDIAEGYSVSREKKESFPLTVTSAQKNPTAFYLCASSIQGLWTEAFFGQGTRLTVV.

This sequence joins TRBV7-3 and TRBJ2-1; 8 bases are shared with TRBD2. With V trimmed by 5 bases and J by 8 bases, 5 bases remained unmatched. The CDR3 covers 13 residues. Germline V gene lookup returns CDR1 SGHTA and CDR2 FQGTGA. The CDR3 DNA follows: TGTGCCAGCAGCACCCTAGCGGGCCATGAGCAGTTCTTC. This encodes CASSTLAGHEQFF.

This clone was picked up one time. This chain connects TRBV6-6 to TRBJ2-7, with 11 nucleotides matching TRBD2. J gave up 2 bases and V 7 bases, and 4 bases lay outside the gene matches. This CDR3 spans 14 amino acids. Germline V gene data show CDR1 as MNHNY and CDR2 as SVGAGI (reference sequence). The DNA of the CDR3 is TGTGCCAGCACGACTAGCGGGACGCCCTACGAGCAGTACTTC. Protein sequence: CASTTSGTPYEQYF.

V gene TRBV5-1 combines with J gene TRBJ2-7; D possibly corresponds to TRBD1 (6 bases). The CDR3 consists of 15 residues. Germline CDR1 reads SGHRS; CDR2 reads YFSETQ. Trimming shortened V by 4 bases and J by 0 bases, and 14 bases separated the two germline ends. CDR3 amino acids: CASSKTGNPSYEQYF. The CDR3 nucleotides read TGCGCCAGCAGCAAGACAGGCAATCCCTCCTACGAGCAGTACTTC.

The chain has TRBV6-1 and TRBJ2-5, with TRBD1 identical over 9 bases. The better agreement between TRBJ2-7 and the DNA end casts doubt on the J call. The CDR3 spans 14 residues. The V gene's germline CDR1 is MNHNS and CDR2 SASEGT. CDR3 in amino acids: CASTEGTGIYEQYF. The CDR3, as DNA: TGTGCCAGCACCGAGGGGACAGGGATTTACGAGCAGTACTTC.

This clone was seen a handful of times. CDR3 region: CASSQNRGQRQETQYF. The CDR3 nucleotides read TGTGCCAGCTCACAGAACAGGGGGCAGAGACAAGAGACCCAGTACTTC. The V call is TRBV18, the J call TRBJ2-5, with 9 bases lining up with TRBD1. The CDR3 runs to 16 residues. V gave up 4 bases and J gave up 2 bases; unmatched junction bases: 8. The germline CDR1 and CDR2 sequences are KGHSH and LQKENI. The variable domain in full, completed from reference TRBV18 and TRBJ2-5, reads NAGVMQNPRHLVRRRGQEARLRCSPMKGHSHVYWYRQLPEEGLKFMVYLQKENIIDESGMPKERFSAEFPKEGPSILRIQQVVRGDSAAYFCASSQNRGQRQETQYFGPGTRLLVL.

This clone was seen once. This chain joins TRBV5-5 and TRBJ2-1; 8 bases map to TRBD1. This CDR3 contains 15 residues. CDR1 and CDR2 from the germline V gene are SGHKS and YYEKEE (reference sequence). Trimming removed 6 bases from V and 6 bases from J; junction bases left unmatched: 11. CDR3 protein: CASTHGQGGGNEQFF. CDR3 DNA sequence: TGTGCCAGCACTCATGGACAGGGAGGTGGCAATGAGCAGTTCTTC.

This clone was detected a few times. The CDR3 DNA sequence: TGTGCCAGCAGTCCCCTGCAGGTATCGGCCGGGGAGCTGTTTTTT. This encodes CASSPLQVSAGELFF. This sequence joins TRBV6-5 and TRBJ2-2, with D uncertain. Germline V lookup: CDR1 MNHEY, CDR2 SVGAGI. CDR3 length: 15 residues. V was clipped by 5 bases and J by 6 bases, with 16 bases between them.

This clone showed up just a few times. The gene calls are TRBV7-9 and TRBJ2-1, with no clear D. CDR1 and CDR2 from the germline V gene are SEHNR and FQNEAQ (reference sequence). CDR3 length equals 14 residues. V was shortened by 2 bases and J by 2 bases, with 7 bases between the two germline ends. DNA of the CDR3: TGTGCCAGCAGCTTATGGGCAGCCTACAATGAGCAGTTCTTC. It encodes CASSLWAAYNEQFF.

The chain carries TRBV5-1 and TRBJ2-7; 7 bases map to TRBD1. V shed 4 bases, J shed 0 bases, and the junction held 10 bases outside the gene matches. The CDR3 runs to 16 residues. Germline CDR1 and CDR2: SGHRS and YFSETQ. CDR3 in amino acids: CASSPYPTGSSYEQYF. Written as DNA, the CDR3 is TGCGCCAGCAGCCCCTACCCGACAGGGAGCTCCTACGAGCAGTACTTC.

Only a few counts were recorded for this clone. The chain links TRBV28 to TRBJ1-2; D is unclear. CDR1 MDHEN and CDR2 SYDVKM come from the germline V gene. The CDR3 covers 17 residues. Deletions cut 6 bases from V and 2 bases from J, with 22 bases between. Here the CDR3 reads CASSLAISAGGNYGYTF. The DNA for the CDR3 is TGTGCCAGCAGCTTAGCTATTTCTGCGGGAGGGAACTATGGCTACACCTTC.

V usage is TRBV7-2 and J usage is TRBJ2-1; TRBD2 aligns across 13 bases. This CDR3 has 14 amino acids. The V and J ends lost 5 bases and 16 bases, in that order; junction bases with no gene match: 11. Germline V gene sequence: CDR1 SGHTA, CDR2 FQGNSA. Here the CDR3 DNA reads TGTGCCAGCAGCGCCGGAGGGACTAGCGGGAATCGCTTCTTC. This sequence encodes CASSAGGTSGNRFF.

This chain joins TRBV6-1 and TRBJ2-1, with D unresolved. The CDR3 runs to 16 residues. The ends were cut back, 4 bases at V and 0 bases at J, with 13 bases in the middle. Germline V gene lookup returns CDR1 MNHNS and CDR2 SASEGT. DNA for the CDR3: TGTGCCAGCAGTGTGTCCCACGCGAGCTCCTACAATGAGCAGTTCTTC. Protein product: CASSVSHASSYNEQFF.

A remark on this clone: An end of the junction differs from the germline gene, which may be a read error. Additional DNA sequences in this sample encode the identical CDR3. The gene calls are TRBV7-2 and TRBJ1-3; D remains unclear. The CDR3 covers 16 residues. In germline, CDR1 is SGHTA, CDR2 FQGNSA. CDR3 amino acids: CASSLGSIYSGNTIYF. For the CDR3, the DNA is TGCGCCAGCAGCCTCGGGAGCATTTACTCTGGAAACACCATATATTTT.

The chain is built from TRBV5-6 and TRBJ2-1; 12 bases line up with TRBD2. The CDR3 contains 15 residues. The V segment lost 3 bases and the J segment 7 bases; nucleotides outside the gene matches: 5. Per germline, CDR1 SGHDT and CDR2 YYEEEE. The chain's CDR3 is CASSSSGRAWNEQFF. The CDR3 DNA reads as TGTGCCAGCAGCTCTAGCGGGAGGGCCTGGAATGAGCAGTTCTTC.

This chain uses TRBV7-8 with TRBJ2-3; TRBD1 agrees at 7 bases. Germline V gene data show CDR1 as SGHVS and CDR2 as FQNEAQ. This CDR3 region has 14 residues. Trimming cost V 4 bases and J 3 bases; bases outside gene matches: 4. CDR3 nucleotide sequence: TGTGCCAGCAGCTCACGACAGGGAACAGATACGCAGTATTTT. This codes for CASSSRQGTDTQYF.

The genes are TRBV6-1 and TRBJ1-1; D gene unclear. The CDR3 is made up of 10 amino acids. Trimming removed 2 bases at V and 10 bases at J, with 5 bases between. From germline, CDR1 is MNHNS and CDR2 SASEGT. The CDR3 sequence: CASSEYLAFF. The CDR3 DNA reads TGTGCCAGCAGTGAATATTTAGCTTTCTTT.